Following are 26 T cell receptor beta chains from one sample sequenced in a study of T cells in Graves' hyperthyroidism and ophthalmopathy. From RNA transcripts, TCR beta CDR3 regions were amplified. During a first-round RT-PCR of the TCR CDR3, the HTBI primer set was used. TCRdb recomputed calls from the multiplex PCR reads with MiXCR, one row per CDR3 protein. The data show some 770,000 distinct CDR3 sequences, with roughly 15% seen just once and approximately 8.4% held by the top ten. The source material was blood. All receptors derive from a man younger than 35 with Graves' hyperthyroidism.

This clonotype was counted only a few times. The rearrangement uses TRBV24-1 and TRBJ2-3; D uncertain. The CDR3 has 16 residues. The germline V and J ends were trimmed by 1 base and 0 bases, with 10 bases remaining between them. Germline-derived CDR1 and CDR2 are KGHDR and SFDVKD. CDR3 sequence (DNA): TGTGCCACCAGTGATTTCGTTTCGGGTAGCACAGATACGCAGTATTTT. Protein sequence: CATSDFVSGSTDTQYF.

The J gene is TRBJ2-1, the V gene TRBV6-5; 10 bases align to TRBD1. This CDR3 is built from 16 residues. V shed 4 bases, J shed 10 bases, and the junction held 13 bases outside the gene matches. The germline gives CDR1 MNHEY, CDR2 SVGAGI. As DNA, the CDR3 is TGTGCCAGCAGTTTAGCGGGACAGGGGATCCCATGGGAGCAGTTCTTC. It translates to CASSLAGQGIPWEQFF.

This chain connects TRBV12-3 or TRBV12-4 to TRBJ2-5; D is perhaps TRBD2 (7 bases). The CDR3 totals 14 residues. V was shortened by 8 bases and J by 11 bases, with 24 bases between the two germline ends. CDR3: CASSLGGPGLRQYF. CDR3 bases: TGTGCCAGCTCCTTGGGGGGGCCCGGGTTAAGACAGTACTTC.

The chain uses TRBV20-1 and TRBJ2-1; D gene unclear. Trimming cost V 2 bases and J 15 bases, with 17 bases left between them. This CDR3 comprises 12 residues. CDR1 is DFQATT and CDR2 is SNEGSKA in the germline V gene (reference sequence). CDR3 amino acids: CSARLVPASLFF. The CDR3 nucleotides read TGCAGTGCTAGACTTGTACCCGCTTCGCTGTTCTTC.

Many counts were recorded for this clonotype. V gene TRBV28 combines with J gene TRBJ2-7; 12 bases align to TRBD2. Germline CDR1 is MDHEN and CDR2 is SYDVKM. This CDR3 contains 17 residues. J lost 5 bases, V lost 4 bases, and 12 bases had no gene match. The CDR3 loop reads CASSSDLWTSGNHEQYF. The CDR3 nucleotides read TGTGCCAGCAGTTCGGACCTGTGGACTAGCGGGAACCACGAGCAGTACTTC.

This clonotype has just a few counts. The rearrangement links TRBV4-3 to TRBJ2-3; tentative D call: TRBD2 (5 bases). This CDR3 is built from 16 residues. V lost 0 bases, J lost 3 bases, and 13 bases lay in between. The germline V gene has CDR1 LGHNA and CDR2 YSLEER. The CDR3 nucleotides read TGCGCCAGCAGCCAAGATTGGCGGGTATGGACAGATACGCAGTATTTT. This gives the protein CASSQDWRVWTDTQYF.

This clonotype was recorded many times. The rearrangement links TRBV27 to TRBJ2-7, with TRBD1 identical over 11 bases. The CDR3 contains 15 residues. Germline V gene sequence: CDR1 MNHEY, CDR2 SMNVEV (reference sequence). After removal of 5 bases from V and 2 bases from J, the junction contained 5 bases not matched to a gene. The CDR3 reads CASSGLGQGAYEQYF. The CDR3 DNA is TGTGCCAGCAGTGGATTGGGACAGGGGGCCTACGAGCAGTACTTC.

This clonotype was detected ten times or more. The CDR3 DNA is TGTGCCAGCAGTGAAAGGAGAAACATGAACACTGAAGCTTTCTTT. Amino acid sequence: CASSERRNMNTEAFF. V is TRBV2 and J is TRBJ1-1; D not certain. The CDR3 spans 15 residues. Germline V gene data show CDR1 as SNHLY and CDR2 as FYNNEI. Trimming stripped 2 bases from V and 0 bases from J, with 10 bases between.

This clonotype was detected only a few times. This chain connects TRBV7-3 to TRBJ2-1, with TRBD2 as a possible D gene (6 bases). Trimming cost V 3 bases and J 9 bases, with 18 bases left between them. In germline, CDR1 is SGHTA, CDR2 FQGTGA. CDR3 size: 15 residues. The CDR3 protein is CASSFSGTLAGEQFF. CDR3 DNA: TGTGCCAGCAGCTTCTCTGGGACTCTAGCAGGTGAGCAGTTCTTC.

At least ten counts were recorded for this clonotype. The chain joins TRBV7-3 to TRBJ2-5; 8 bases are a match to TRBD2. Germline-derived CDR1 and CDR2 are SGHTA and FQGTGA. This CDR3 contains 15 residues. Trimming cost V 3 bases and J 5 bases; bases outside gene matches: 8. CDR3 residues: CASSFTGTSGETQYF. The CDR3 DNA sequence: TGTGCCAGCAGCTTTACCGGGACTAGTGGGGAGACCCAGTACTTC.

The V and J genes are TRBV27 and TRBJ1-5; TRBD1 aligns across 7 bases. The CDR3 is made up of 14 amino acids. J gave up 3 bases and V 5 bases, and 4 bases lay outside the gene matches. The germline V gene has CDR1 MNHEY and CDR2 SMNVEV (reference sequence). CDR3: CASSPTGVNQPQHF. DNA for the CDR3: TGTGCCAGCAGTCCAACAGGGGTCAATCAGCCCCAGCATTTT.

In its sample, this clonotype was seen a few times. The chain combines TRBV15 with TRBJ1-1; possible D gene TRBD1, 5 bases. Germline CDR1 reads LNHNV; CDR2 reads YYDKDF (reference sequence). The CDR3 totals 17 residues. The ends were cut back, 2 bases at V and 1 base at J, with 17 bases in the middle. The CDR3 here is CATSRSWGLPGNTEAFF. CDR3 DNA: TGTGCCACCAGCAGATCATGGGGCCTCCCGGGGAACACTGAAGCTTTCTTT.

This clonotype has ten or more counts. The chain combines TRBV11-1 with TRBJ2-7, with TRBD2 matching over 14 bases. V gave up 5 bases and J gave up 3 bases; unmatched junction bases: 6. In germline, CDR1 is SGHAT, CDR2 FQDESV (reference sequence). This CDR3 spans 16 amino acids. CDR3 in amino acids: CASSDGLAGGYYEQYF. For the CDR3, the DNA is TGTGCCAGCAGCGACGGACTAGCGGGAGGTTACTACGAGCAGTACTTC.

This clonotype has more than one count but fewer than ten. The rearrangement links TRBV5-6 to TRBJ1-1; D remains unclear. Per the germline V gene, CDR1 is SGHDT and CDR2 is YYEEEE. The CDR3 length is 15 residues. Trimming left V 3 bases short and J 3 bases short, with 15 bases between. CDR3 coding DNA: TGTGCCAGCAGCTCCAGACCCTTATTGGACACTGAAGCTTTCTTT. Residues: CASSSRPLLDTEAFF.

Of note for this clonotype: Given a much more abundant clone one base away, this may be a read error. The rearrangement joins TRBV29-1 to TRBJ2-5; TRBD2 aligns across 8 bases. This CDR3 comprises 14 residues. The V gene's germline CDR1 is SQVTM and CDR2 ANQGSEA. The chain's CDR3 is CSVDTSGRRWTRYF. The CDR3 region has the DNA TGCAGCGTCGACACTAGCGGAAGGAGGTGGACCCGGTACTTC.

The V gene is TRBV9, the J gene TRBJ2-3, with D perhaps matching TRBD1 (6 bases). Germline V gene lookup returns CDR1 SGDLS and CDR2 YYNGEE. V shed 0 bases and J shed 1 base, with 9 bases lying between them. The CDR3 length is 15 residues. The DNA of the CDR3 is TGTGCCAGCAGCGTAGAGGGACACCGCACAGATACGCAGTATTTT. It translates to CASSVEGHRTDTQYF. Looking up the rest from reference TRBV9 and TRBJ2-3 gives the full variable domain: DSGVTQTPKHLITATGQRVTLRCSPRSGDLSVYWYQQSLDQGLQFLIQYYNGEERAKGNILERFSAQQFPDLHSELNLSSLELGDSALYFCASSVEGHRTDTQYFGPGTRLTVL.

There are many counts of this clonotype. The V and J genes are TRBV20-1 and TRBJ2-7; 10 bases match TRBD2. This CDR3 contains 16 residues. Germline values: CDR1 DFQATT, CDR2 SNEGSKA (reference sequence). J gave up 2 bases and V 1 base, and 8 bases lay outside the gene matches. CDR3 sequence (DNA): TGCAGTGCTAGAGGCAGGACTAGCGGAAAAACCTACGAGCAGTACTTC. Translating gives CSARGRTSGKTYEQYF.

This clonotype was found many times. The chain uses TRBV6-2 or TRBV6-3 and TRBJ1-4, with unresolved D. The length of the CDR3 is 14 residues. Germline V gene lookup returns CDR1 MNHEY and CDR2 SVGEGT. The V and J ends lost 4 bases and 0 bases respectively, with 6 bases between them. The CDR3 region has the DNA TGTGCCAGCAGTTCGGATTCAACTAATGAAAAACTGTTTTTT. It translates to CASSSDSTNEKLFF.

There are a few counts of this clonotype. This chain joins TRBV4-3 and TRBJ2-1; no reliable D call. There are 15 residues in the CDR3. Trimming pared 0 bases from V and 5 bases from J, leaving 11 bases between. Germline V gives CDR1 LGHNA, CDR2 YSLEER. The CDR3 DNA is TGCGCCAGCAGCCAAGAGGGCAGCTTAAACAATGAGCAGTTCTTC. As protein: CASSQEGSLNNEQFF.

In this sample, this clonotype turned up a few times. The chain is built from TRBV14 and TRBJ2-2; D is possibly TRBD2 (7 bases). The CDR3 totals 18 residues. CDR1 and CDR2 from the germline V gene are SGHDN and FVKESK. V gave up 0 bases and J gave up 4 bases, with 18 bases separating them. CDR3 coding DNA: TGTGCCAGCAGCCAAGATCTGGGGGGGGCGTCTTCCACCGGGGAGCTGTTTTTT. This gives the protein CASSQDLGGASSTGELFF.

The V gene is TRBV25-1, the J gene TRBJ2-2; D ambiguous. This CDR3 contains 15 residues. CDR1 and CDR2 from the germline V gene are MGHDK and SYGVNS. Between the trimmed V and J ends, which lost 5 bases and 5 bases, there was a span of 15 bases. CDR3 nucleotides: TGTGCCAGCAGTTCCGAAAGACATAGGACCGGGGAGCTGTTTTTT. This encodes CASSSERHRTGELFF.

A few counts support this clonotype. The rearrangement uses TRBV5-4 and TRBJ1-1; perhaps TRBD1 as D (6 bases). There are 15 residues in the CDR3. V was clipped by 7 bases and J by 1 base, with 17 bases between them. Per the germline V gene, CDR1 is SGHNT and CDR2 is YYREEE (reference sequence). CDR3 nucleotides: TGTGCCAGCGGACCATACAGGGTAGAGAACACTGAAGCTTTCTTT. It is translated as CASGPYRVENTEAFF.

Only a few counts were recorded for this clonotype. The chain employs TRBV20-1 and TRBJ2-3; the D gene is possibly TRBD2 (6 bases). The CDR3 consists of 13 residues. V was pared by 5 bases and J by 8 bases, with 17 bases between. Germline V gene sequence: CDR1 DFQATT, CDR2 SNEGSKA (reference sequence). Here the CDR3 reads CSARETLRVTQYF. CDR3 nucleotides: TGCAGTGCTCGGGAGACCCTACGGGTTACGCAGTATTTT.

The sample holds many counts of this clonotype. The chain links TRBV11-1 to TRBJ2-1; the D is unclear. The germline V gene has CDR1 SGHAT and CDR2 FQDESV (reference sequence). Trimming left V 4 bases short and J 7 bases short, with 11 bases between. The CDR3 totals 13 residues. CDR3 in amino acids: CASSSYRGNEQFF. CDR3 DNA: TGTGCCAGCAGCTCGTATCGTGGAAATGAGCAGTTCTTC.

For this clonotype: A clone one base away is much larger, so this may be a read error. The CDR3 DNA follows: TGTGCCAGCAGCTTATATCCTAGCCACACCGGGGAGCTGTCTTTT. Translating it yields CASSLYPSHTGELSF. The V and J genes are TRBV7-2 and TRBJ2-2; TRBD2 might be the D (5 bases). The CDR3 loop spans 15 amino acids. Germline assignment: CDR1 SGHTA and CDR2 FQGNSA.

J is TRBJ2-7 and V is TRBV19, with no clear D. Germline V gene sequence: CDR1 LNHDA, CDR2 SQIVND (reference sequence). V lost 6 bases to trimming and J lost 3 bases, with 12 bases between them. CDR3 length: 13 amino acids. The CDR3: CASSPNDRYEQYF. DNA for the CDR3: TGTGCCAGTAGCCCCAACGATCGCTACGAGCAGTACTTC.